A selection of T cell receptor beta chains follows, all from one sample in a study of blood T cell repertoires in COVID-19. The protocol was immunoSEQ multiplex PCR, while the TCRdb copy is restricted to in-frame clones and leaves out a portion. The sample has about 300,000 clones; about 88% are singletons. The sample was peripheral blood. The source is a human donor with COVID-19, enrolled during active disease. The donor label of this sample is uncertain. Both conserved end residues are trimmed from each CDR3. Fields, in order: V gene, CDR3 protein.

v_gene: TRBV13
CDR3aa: ASSIRRGDTQY

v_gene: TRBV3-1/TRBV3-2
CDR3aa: ASSQRERGSEAF

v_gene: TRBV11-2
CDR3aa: ASSPQNGQSEQY

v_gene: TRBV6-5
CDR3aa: ASSYSDGLYGYT

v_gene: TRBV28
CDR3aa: ASWTGDSDTQY

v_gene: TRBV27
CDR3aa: ASSFGTPISYEQY

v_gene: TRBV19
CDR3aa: ASSIVLRGAGGYT

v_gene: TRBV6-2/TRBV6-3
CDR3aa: ASSYEAGSYGYT

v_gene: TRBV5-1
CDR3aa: ASSLDFETQY

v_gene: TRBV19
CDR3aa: ASSMARGQSPLH

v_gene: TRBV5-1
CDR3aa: ASSWSPTGATEAF

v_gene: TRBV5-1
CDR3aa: ASSFAFSSPEAF

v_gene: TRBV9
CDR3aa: ASSVEDRGHSPLH

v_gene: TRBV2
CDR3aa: ASRKQPGQGFGNTIY

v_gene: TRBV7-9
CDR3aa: ASSLAMGGAYNEQF

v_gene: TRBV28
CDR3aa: ASSQDRGRPSTLH

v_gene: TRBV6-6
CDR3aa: ASTLAGTGGGYT

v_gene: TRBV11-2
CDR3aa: ASSLERVAGAYEQY

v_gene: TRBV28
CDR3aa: ASSLMLAGGVAYNEQF

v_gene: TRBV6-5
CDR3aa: ASSLLTANTEAF

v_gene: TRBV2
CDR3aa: ASRVGLDTGELF

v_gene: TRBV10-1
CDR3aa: ASSASTGTAYNEQF

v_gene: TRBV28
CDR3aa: ASSSDGQGHVQPQH

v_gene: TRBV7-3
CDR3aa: ASSSTTGQLLTEQF

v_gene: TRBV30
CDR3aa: AWAEPLEAF

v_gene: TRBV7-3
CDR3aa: ASSLMSGGVVDTQY

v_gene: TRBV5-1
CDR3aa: ASTRVPSSGNTIY

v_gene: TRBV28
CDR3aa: ASNNMGANTEAF

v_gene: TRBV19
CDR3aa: ASSILNPREGGTEAF

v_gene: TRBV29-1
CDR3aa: SVERTVNYGYT

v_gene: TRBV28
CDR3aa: ASSPGGLEGGYT

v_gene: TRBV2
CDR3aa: ASSEWQGGFADTQY

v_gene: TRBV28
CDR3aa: ASLESDSRNTIY

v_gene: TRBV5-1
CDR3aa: ASSLDLAPTDTQY

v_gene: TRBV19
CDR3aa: ASSIRAGGYT

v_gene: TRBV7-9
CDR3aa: ASSPGTAHSNQPQH

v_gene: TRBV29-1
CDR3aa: SVEAAGAYGYT

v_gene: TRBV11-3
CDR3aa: ASSLGRNTEAF

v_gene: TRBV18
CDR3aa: ASSLQQGAEAF

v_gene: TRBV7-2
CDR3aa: ASSPTRSYGYT

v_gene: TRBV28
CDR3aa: ASTGSNQPQH

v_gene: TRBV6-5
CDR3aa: ASSPVNEKLF

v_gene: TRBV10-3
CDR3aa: AISESGREVDGYT

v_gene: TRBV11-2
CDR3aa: ASSLAGSYNEQF